This T cell receptor beta chain was found in a study of T-cell reconstitution after alpha-beta-depleted transplantation in children. Unique molecular identifiers were incorporated into the prepared TCRbeta library. MiXCR, applied by TCRdb to the PCR reads, yields one record per CDR3 protein. The sample holds fewer than 95,000 distinct CDR3 sequences; 9.5% to 15% are singletons and the top ten take about 14%. This clonotype was detected ten times or more. J was trimmed by 5 bases and V by 0 bases; bases with no gene match: 4. This CDR3 has 15 amino acids. CDR1 is SGHNT and CDR2 is YYREEE in the germline V gene (reference sequence).

This chain links TRBV5-4 with TRBJ2-1, with 8 bases lining up with TRBD2. The receptor's source is a human donor who donated a stem cell graft to a child with inherited bone marrow failure. The source was PBMCs from the stem cell graft donor, collected from the stem cell graft. CDR3: CASSLGDSGNNEQFF. CDR3 DNA: TGTGCCAGCAGCTTGGGTGATAGCGGGAACAATGAGCAGTTCTTC.